This is a list of T cell receptor beta chains from one sample in a study of Ad26.COV2.S vaccination and SARS-CoV-2 variants. Here immunoSEQ multiplex PCR was the method, and the copy in TCRdb shows in-frame clones only, minus some. The data contain around 380,000 clones, less than 90% of them seen just once; the ten biggest clones take up roughly 3.2%. Specimen: peripheral blood, collected in a trial of Ad26.COV2.S vaccine versus placebo. Every receptor here comes from a person aged 18 to 59 who received the Ad26.COV2.S COVID-19 vaccine or a placebo. Each CDR3 is given with its conserved first and last residue. Fields, in order: J gene, D gene, clone size, V gene, CDR3 DNA, CDR3 protein. D genes are given only for firm matches. The size of a clone is reported for some rows only, either as once, few or many, or as a class for expanded clones.

J: TRBJ1-5; D: -; size: -; V: TRBV10-3; DNA: TGTGCCATCAGTGATGCCGAGGGGCATCAGCCCCAGCATTTT; CDR3: CAISDAEGHQPQHF
J: TRBJ1-4; D: -; size: -; V: TRBV5-1; DNA: TGCGCCAGCAGCGCCAGCGGGACTGCAACTAATGAAAAACTGTTTTTT; CDR3: CASSASGTATNEKLFF
J: TRBJ2-3; D: -; size: -; V: TRBV10-2; DNA: TGCGCCAGCAGCCTTGAGGGGAGGCTGGCCAGGGGAGGAGATACGCAGTATTTT; CDR3: CASSLEGRLARGGDTQYF
J: TRBJ1-5; D: -; size: -; V: TRBV10-3; DNA: TGTGCCATCAGTGAGCGTCTAGGGGGTTCGGAGCAGCCCCAGCATTTT; CDR3: CAISERLGGSEQPQHF
J: TRBJ2-4; D: -; size: -; V: TRBV7-2; DNA: TGTGCCAGCAGCCCGTCTAGGGGATCCAAAAACATTCAGTACTTC; CDR3: CASSPSRGSKNIQYF
J: TRBJ1-2; D: TRBD1; size: -; V: TRBV7-2; DNA: TGTGCCAGCAGCTTAGGGGGGACAGACAACTATGGCTACACCTTC; CDR3: CASSLGGTDNYGYTF
J: TRBJ2-3; D: -; size: -; V: TRBV27; DNA: TGTGCCAGCAGTTTTGGAGGGGCGGTTTGGGGCACAGATACGCAGTATTTT; CDR3: CASSFGGAVWGTDTQYF
J: TRBJ1-2; D: TRBD1; size: -; V: TRBV23-1; DNA: TGCGCCAGCAGTCACCCGAGACAGGGGGACTATGGCTACACCTTC; CDR3: CASSHPRQGDYGYTF
J: TRBJ2-3; D: TRBD1; size: once; V: TRBV19; DNA: TGTGCCAGTAGTCCGACGGACAGGTCCCATAATACGCAGTATTTT; CDR3: CASSPTDRSHNTQYF
J: TRBJ1-4; D: -; size: -; V: TRBV13; DNA: TGTGCCAGCAGCTTTGGGGGTGTTACTAATGAAAAACTGTTTTTT; CDR3: CASSFGGVTNEKLFF
J: TRBJ1-6; D: -; size: -; V: TRBV6-5; DNA: TGTGCCAGCGGGCGGGACACAACATCACCCCTCCACTTT; CDR3: CASGRDTTSPLHF
J: TRBJ2-5; D: -; size: -; V: TRBV2; DNA: TGTGCCAGCAGCCGCGGCGGGCTATTGGCAGAGACCCAGTACTTC; CDR3: CASSRGGLLAETQYF
J: TRBJ1-1; D: -; size: -; V: TRBV7-2; DNA: TGTGCCAGCGCAGTCTACAGGCTAATGAACACTGAAGCTTTCTTT; CDR3: CASAVYRLMNTEAFF
J: TRBJ2-7; D: -; size: -; V: TRBV7-9; DNA: TGTGCCAGCAGCTTAGAAAATTACGAGCAGTACTTC; CDR3: CASSLENYEQYF
J: TRBJ2-7; D: TRBD1; size: -; V: TRBV7-2; DNA: TGTGCCAGCAGCCTGACCGGGACAGGGGGCAACTACGAGCAGTACTTC; CDR3: CASSLTGTGGNYEQYF
J: TRBJ2-5; D: -; size: -; V: TRBV5-1; DNA: TGCGCCAGCAGTCCCTCCCTAGGGACCTTTGGGGAGACCCAGTACTTC; CDR3: CASSPSLGTFGETQYF
J: TRBJ2-5; D: -; size: few; V: TRBV19; DNA: TGTGCCAGTAGTCCGGATTGGCAAGAGACCCAGTACTTC; CDR3: CASSPDWQETQYF
J: TRBJ2-1; D: -; size: once; V: TRBV7-6; DNA: TGTGCCAGCAGCTTAGAGGACAGTTGGGAACTCAGTGAGCAGTTCTTC; CDR3: CASSLEDSWELSEQFF
J: TRBJ1-3; D: -; size: -; V: TRBV11-2; DNA: TGTGCCAGCAGCCCCGCTGGAAACACCATATATTTT; CDR3: CASSPAGNTIYF
J: TRBJ2-1; D: -; size: once; V: TRBV20-1; DNA: TGCAGTGCTAGAGCGAGGCAGGGGCAGTTCTTC; CDR3: CSARARQGQFF
J: TRBJ1-4; D: -; size: -; V: TRBV6-1; DNA: TGTGCCAGCAGTGAGTCAGACAATAATGAAAAACTGTTTTTT; CDR3: CASSESDNNEKLFF
J: TRBJ1-2; D: -; size: -; V: TRBV15; DNA: TGTGCCACCAGCAGAGATCTCGCGTTTATCGGCCGTTCTCGCACCTTC; CDR3: CATSRDLAFIGRSRTF
J: TRBJ2-7; D: -; size: -; V: TRBV6-4; DNA: TGTGCCAGCAGTGACTCGGCGGAGCAAGGCGAGCAGTACTTC; CDR3: CASSDSAEQGEQYF
J: TRBJ1-1; D: -; size: -; V: TRBV27; DNA: TGTGCCAGCACCCCTAGTTCGGGGGCGAGAACTGAAGCTTTCTTT; CDR3: CASTPSSGARTEAFF
J: TRBJ2-6; D: -; size: -; V: TRBV19; DNA: TGTGCCAGTAGTATAGAGGAAAGCTCTGGGGCCAACGTCCTGACTTTC; CDR3: CASSIEESSGANVLTF
J: TRBJ1-1; D: -; size: -; V: TRBV7-6; DNA: TGTGCCAGCAGCTTAGATGTGGGGCAGGGGTGGCACACTGAAGCTTTCTTT; CDR3: CASSLDVGQGWHTEAFF
J: TRBJ2-7; D: -; size: -; V: TRBV25-1; DNA: TGTGCCGCCACAGGCGGGAACAGGGGAGTCTACGAGCAGTACTTC; CDR3: CAATGGNRGVYEQYF
J: TRBJ2-1; D: -; size: -; V: TRBV6-6; DNA: TGTGCCAGCAGTACCGGGGAGTTGGGGTACAATGAGCAGTTCTTC; CDR3: CASSTGELGYNEQFF
J: TRBJ2-1; D: TRBD2; size: -; V: TRBV19; DNA: TGTGCCAGTAGTAGCGGGGGGGCCCATGAGCAGTTCTTC; CDR3: CASSSGGAHEQFF
J: TRBJ1-5; D: -; size: -; V: TRBV5-6; DNA: TGTGCCAGCAGCTTCTCTTCGGGGGAGGGTCAGCCCCAGCATTTT; CDR3: CASSFSSGEGQPQHF
J: TRBJ2-6; D: TRBD2; size: -; V: TRBV6-1; DNA: TGTGCCAGCAGTGTAAATCTGGTCCTAGCGGGGGTCTCTGGGGCCAACGTCCTGACTTTC; CDR3: CASSVNLVLAGVSGANVLTF
J: TRBJ1-2; D: -; size: -; V: TRBV5-4; DNA: TGTGCCAGCAGCTCCCCCCCCGGGGGGGCTGTAACCGGCTACACCTTC; CDR3: CASSSPPGGAVTGYTF
J: TRBJ1-3; D: -; size: -; V: TRBV30; DNA: TGTGCCTGGAGTGTCCTACAAGGTACCTCTGGAAACACCATATATTTT; CDR3: CAWSVLQGTSGNTIYF
J: TRBJ1-4; D: TRBD1; size: -; V: TRBV2; DNA: TGTGCCAGCAGCCGGGACAGGGGCGAAAAACTGTTTTTT; CDR3: CASSRDRGEKLFF
J: TRBJ1-2; D: -; size: -; V: TRBV6-5; DNA: TGTGCCAGCAGTTACCAGCTTAACTATGGCTACACCTTC; CDR3: CASSYQLNYGYTF
J: TRBJ1-1; D: TRBD1; size: few; V: TRBV30; DNA: TGTGCCTGCCCGGGACAGGGAAACACTGAAGCTTTCTTT; CDR3: CACPGQGNTEAFF
J: TRBJ1-1; D: -; size: once; V: TRBV5-1; DNA: TGCGCCAGCAGCTTGGGCCCAGGGGCCACTGAAGCTTTCTTT; CDR3: CASSLGPGATEAFF
J: TRBJ1-1; D: TRBD1; size: -; V: TRBV5-1; DNA: TGCGCCAGCAGCTTGATGGGACAGCTGAACACTGAAGCTTTCTTT; CDR3: CASSLMGQLNTEAFF
J: TRBJ2-1; D: TRBD2; size: -; V: TRBV19; DNA: TGTGCCAGTAGTATAGAAGGTGGGAGGGTGCAGTTCTTC; CDR3: CASSIEGGRVQFF
J: TRBJ2-1; D: -; size: -; V: TRBV3-1/TRBV3-2; DNA: TGTGCCAGCAGCCCTTTGGGGGTGTACAATGAGCAGTTCTTC; CDR3: CASSPLGVYNEQFF
J: TRBJ1-5; D: TRBD1; size: few; V: TRBV6-5; DNA: TGTGCCAGTGGACAGGCCGGCAATCAGCCCCAGCATTTT; CDR3: CASGQAGNQPQHF
J: TRBJ2-3; D: -; size: -; V: TRBV7-9; DNA: TGTGCCAGCAGCTTAGATCCGGGGCGCCTAGATACGCAGTATTTT; CDR3: CASSLDPGRLDTQYF
J: TRBJ2-2; D: -; size: -; V: TRBV5-1; DNA: TGCGCCAGCAGCTTGGAGGCGGGTGTTGGGGAGCTGTTTTTT; CDR3: CASSLEAGVGELFF
J: TRBJ1-5; D: TRBD1; size: -; V: TRBV7-2; DNA: TGTGCCAGCAGCCCGGGACAGCGAAATCAGCCCCAGCATTTT; CDR3: CASSPGQRNQPQHF
J: TRBJ2-2; D: -; size: -; V: TRBV6-6; DNA: TGTGCCAGCAGTTACTCCTTAACCGGGGAGCTGTTTTTT; CDR3: CASSYSLTGELFF
J: TRBJ1-1; D: -; size: -; V: TRBV5-6; DNA: TGTGCCAGCAGCCCAGACCCCGGAGCTGAAGCTTTCTTT; CDR3: CASSPDPGAEAFF
J: TRBJ1-6; D: TRBD1; size: -; V: TRBV19; DNA: TGTGCCAGTAGTACCCCAGGGGGTTCGAATTCACCCCTCCACTTT; CDR3: CASSTPGGSNSPLHF
J: TRBJ1-5; D: -; size: -; V: TRBV5-4; DNA: TGTGCCAGCAGCCCAGGCCCGGGACAAAATCAGCCCCAGCATTTT; CDR3: CASSPGPGQNQPQHF
J: TRBJ2-2; D: -; size: -; V: TRBV11-2; DNA: TGTGCCAGCAGTACCAGGAACACCGGGGAGCTGTTTTTT; CDR3: CASSTRNTGELFF
J: TRBJ1-1; D: -; size: -; V: TRBV7-8; DNA: TGTGCCAGCAGCTTACGATTGGGTGAAGCTTTCTTT; CDR3: CASSLRLGEAFF
J: TRBJ1-1; D: -; size: -; V: TRBV4-1; DNA: TGCGCCAGCAGCCAAACCCGCGGAGGGACTGAAGCTTTCTTT; CDR3: CASSQTRGGTEAFF
J: TRBJ1-5; D: -; size: -; V: TRBV7-2; DNA: TGTGCCAGCCAGCTAGAGGGCAATCAGCCCCAGCATTTT; CDR3: CASQLEGNQPQHF
J: TRBJ2-7; D: TRBD2; size: -; V: TRBV9; DNA: TGTGCCAGCAGCCGAGCGGGGGGTACGGGCGAGCAGTACTTC; CDR3: CASSRAGGTGEQYF
J: TRBJ1-2; D: TRBD1; size: -; V: TRBV5-1; DNA: TGCGCCAGCAGCTTAACTCAGGGGGCCCGATATGGCTACACCTTC; CDR3: CASSLTQGARYGYTF
J: TRBJ2-7; D: TRBD1; size: -; V: TRBV19; DNA: TGTGCCAGTAGTACCCACCACCACGGGACAGGGCCAGTCGACTACGAGCAGTACTTC; CDR3: CASSTHHHGTGPVDYEQYF